The clone carrying this T cell receptor (beta chain) has more than one count but fewer than ten. Its antigen is not identified. The CDR3 extends over 13 amino acids. The germline V and J ends were trimmed by 3 bases and 4 bases, with 6 bases remaining between them. One entry per CDR3 protein, called by TCRdb with MiXCR from the reads. The sample holds approximately 350,000 distinct CDR3 sequences, roughly a third seen once. This entry is derived from a study of T cell repertoires in cytomegalovirus infection. About the research overall: CMV epitopes in the study were HLA-C-restricted (recently identified) and HLA-B-restricted (well studied). The public TCR beta signatures pointed to both CMV infection and matching HLA type.

Study-wide results and caveats: Dominating the ex vivo response were HLA-C-restricted CMV-specific TCR beta clonotypes. People with CMV and the relevant HLA were identified by cumulative public TCR beta family frequency.

The sample in question was cultured PBMCs, obtained from culture after CMV antigen stimulation. This chain connects TRBV12-3 or TRBV12-4 to TRBJ2-2; D call uncertain. This receptor was taken from a human donor in good health (CMV status not recorded). Some clones in this sample may be carry-over from other donors' samples. CDR3 protein: CASSFAFTGELFF. The CDR3 DNA follows: TGTGCCAGCAGTTTCGCCTTCACCGGGGAGCTGTTTTTT.